These T cell receptor beta chains were read from a single sample in a study of blood T cell repertoires in COVID-19. Only in-frame clones appear in the TCRdb table, and some are missing; sequencing was by immunoSEQ multiplex PCR. This sample yields 250,000 to 350,000 clones, of which around four fifths are seen a single time; 0.95% to 1.5% belongs to the top ten. The sample was peripheral blood. Receptors were obtained from a woman in her forties or fifties with acute or convalescent COVID-19. CDR3s include the opening cysteine and the closing phenylalanine or tryptophan. Fields, in order: clone size, V gene, J gene, D gene, CDR3 DNA, CDR3 protein. A D gene is named only where the DNA matches it firmly. Clone sizes are given selectively: once, few, many, or a class where the clone is expanded.

>-|TRBV6-5|TRBJ1-5|TRBD1
TGTGCCAGCATTCAGGACAGGGGTAGTCATCAGCCCCAGCATTTT
CASIQDRGSHQPQHF
>-|TRBV2|TRBJ2-1|TRBD1
TGTGCCAGCAGTGCGGACAGGGGTGAGCAGTTCTTC
CASSADRGEQFF
>once|TRBV3-1/TRBV3-2|TRBJ2-3|TRBD1
TGTGCCAGCAGCCAAGGTACAGGGGAAGATACGCAGTATTTT
CASSQGTGEDTQYF
>few|TRBV10-3|TRBJ1-2|-
TGTGCCATCAGTGAGAACACCGCATATGGCTACACCTTC
CAISENTAYGYTF
>-|TRBV2|TRBJ1-1|-
TGTGCCCGACAGGCGATGAACACTGAAGCTTTCTTT
CARQAMNTEAFF
>-|TRBV5-4|TRBJ2-6|-
TGTGCCAGCAGGCCGGGGAGCTCTGGGGCCAACGTCCTGACTTTC
CASRPGSSGANVLTF
>-|TRBV11-2|TRBJ2-3|TRBD1
TGTGCCAGCAGCCTAGGCAGGACAGGGAACACAGATACGCAGTATTTT
CASSLGRTGNTDTQYF
>-|TRBV5-4|TRBJ2-5|TRBD1
TGTGCCAGCAGCAGCTACCGGGACAGGGGAGAGGAGACCCAGTACTTC
CASSSYRDRGEETQYF
>-|TRBV5-1|TRBJ1-1|TRBD1
TGCGCCAGCAGCTCCTATGGACAGGCCCTCGCTCAAGCTTTCTTT
CASSSYGQALAQAFF
>-|TRBV24-1|TRBJ1-5|TRBD1
TGTGCCACCAGTGGACCCGACAGGGGTGGCTTTAGCAATCAGCCCCAGCATTTT
CATSGPDRGGFSNQPQHF
>-|TRBV21-1|TRBJ2-2|-
TGTGCCAGCAGTTTTCATACAGGACTAGCGCTCAGGGATACCGGGGAGCTGTTTTTT
CASSFHTGLALRDTGELFF
>-|TRBV4-1|TRBJ2-7|-
TGCGCCAGCAGCCAAGATTATACCGAGCGGTCCTACGAGCAGTACTTC
CASSQDYTERSYEQYF
>few|TRBV5-5|TRBJ1-2|TRBD1
TGTGCCAGCAGTGTACAGGGGTATGGCTACACCTTC
CASSVQGYGYTF
>-|TRBV5-4|TRBJ2-1|-
TGTGCCAGCAGCTCTCGGACGGGGAGCTCCTACAATGAGCAGTTCTTC
CASSSRTGSSYNEQFF
>-|TRBV5-1|TRBJ2-7|TRBD1
TGCGCCAGCAGCTTGTCTACAGGGGGCGGCACGTACGAGCAGTACTTC
CASSLSTGGGTYEQYF
>-|TRBV5-1|TRBJ2-5|TRBD1
TGCGCCAGCAGCGTGACAGGGTCCCAAGAGACCCAGTACTTC
CASSVTGSQETQYF
>-|TRBV5-1|TRBJ1-2|-
TGCGCCAGCACCTTTTCCAGGCCCTCCTATGGCTACACCTTC
CASTFSRPSYGYTF
>-|TRBV12-5|TRBJ2-3|-
TGTGCTAGTGGTTACGAGGTGACGCAGTATTTT
CASGYEVTQYF
>few|TRBV12-3/TRBV12-4|TRBJ1-1|TRBD1
TGTGCCAGCAGTCTACAGGGGCTTCAAGCTTTCTTT
CASSLQGLQAFF
>-|TRBV2|TRBJ1-1|-
TGTGCCAGCACCTACGGAACAGGGAGGGGCACTGAAGCTTTCTTT
CASTYGTGRGTEAFF
>-|TRBV10-3|TRBJ2-5|TRBD1
TGTGCCATCAGCGACAGGGATGTCGGGGAGACCCAGTACTTC
CAISDRDVGETQYF
>once|TRBV5-1|TRBJ2-5|TRBD2
TGCGCCAGCAGTAGCGGGCCCCAGGAGACCCAGTACTTC
CASSSGPQETQYF
>-|TRBV5-1|TRBJ2-1|-
TGCGCCAGCACCCTCACCGGGGGTTTCTCCTACAATGAGCAGTTCTTC
CASTLTGGFSYNEQFF
>-|TRBV7-2|TRBJ1-1|-
TGTGCCAGCAGCTCACGGGGGGAGGGAGCTTTCTTT
CASSSRGEGAFF
>-|TRBV19|TRBJ1-4|-
TGTGCCAGTACCTCCCGACGGGGTAATGAAAAACTGTTTTTT
CASTSRRGNEKLFF
>-|TRBV2|TRBJ1-5|TRBD1
TGTGCCAGCAGCGCCGACAGGGATAGGCCCCATCAGCCCCAGCATTTT
CASSADRDRPHQPQHF
>medium-sized|TRBV9|TRBJ1-1|-
TGTGCCAGCAGCGGTGCCTCAGGGCACCATGAAGCTTTCTTT
CASSGASGHHEAFF
>-|TRBV7-2|TRBJ1-2|-
TGTGCCAGCAGTTTCAGGACTAACTATGGCTACACCTTC
CASSFRTNYGYTF
>-|TRBV9|TRBJ2-1|-
TGTGCCAGCAGCGAGAACCAGATCCGTGAGCAGTTCTTC
CASSENQIREQFF
>-|TRBV6-7|TRBJ2-1|-
TGTGCCAGCAGTTACCCCTATAATGAGCAGTTCTTC
CASSYPYNEQFF
>-|TRBV12-5|TRBJ2-1|TRBD1
TGTGCTAGTGGGTTCTTCGGGACAGGGTGGGCCAATGAGCAGTTCTTC
CASGFFGTGWANEQFF
>-|TRBV5-1|TRBJ1-2|-
TGCGCCAGCAGCTCGACCGGGACTTCGGGGGATGGCTACACCTTC
CASSSTGTSGDGYTF
>-|TRBV7-2|TRBJ2-6|TRBD1
TGTGCCAGCAGCTCCCAGGGGGCTGGGGCCAACGTCCTGACTTTC
CASSSQGAGANVLTF
>-|TRBV5-1|TRBJ2-1|-
TGCGCCAGCAGCCCGGGAACAACGGGCTACAATGAGCAGTTCTTC
CASSPGTTGYNEQFF
>-|TRBV15|TRBJ2-7|TRBD1
TGTGCCACCAGCAGAGGACAGGGGGTTGGTTACGAGCAGTACTTC
CATSRGQGVGYEQYF
>-|TRBV28|TRBJ2-5|TRBD2
TGTGCCAGCAGTCCTTTACTAGCGGGGGAGACCCAGTACTTC
CASSPLLAGETQYF
>-|TRBV3-1/TRBV3-2|TRBJ2-1|-
TGTGCCAGCAGCCTCCTAGGAGGAAATGAGCAGTTCTTC
CASSLLGGNEQFF
>-|TRBV7-9|TRBJ1-5|-
TGTGCCAGCAGCCCCCAGGGAGGGAGCAATCAGCCCCAGCATTTT
CASSPQGGSNQPQHF
>-|TRBV9|TRBJ1-3|TRBD1
TGTGCCAGCAGCAAGACAGGGGATGGTGGAAACACCATATATTTT
CASSKTGDGGNTIYF
>-|TRBV27|TRBJ2-1|TRBD1
TGTGCCAGCCAAGACAGGGGAATACCCTACAATGAGCAGTTCTTC
CASQDRGIPYNEQFF
>-|TRBV6-6|TRBJ1-5|TRBD1
TGTGCCAGCAACCACAGGGGGCCTCGAAATCAGCCCCAGCATTTT
CASNHRGPRNQPQHF
>-|TRBV6-4|TRBJ1-2|-
TGTGCCAGCAGTGATGACAGGACCTATGGCTACACCTTC
CASSDDRTYGYTF
>-|TRBV19|TRBJ1-2|TRBD1
TGTGCCAGTAGTGCCGGGACAGGGAACTATGGCTACACCTTC
CASSAGTGNYGYTF
>once|TRBV2|TRBJ1-5|TRBD1
TGTGCCAGCAGTGATGATGGCAGGGGGCACCAGCCCCAGCATTTT
CASSDDGRGHQPQHF
>-|TRBV2|TRBJ1-1|-
TGTGCCAGCAGTGAAGCGCGGGGAAGTGGGCTAGCCACTGAAGCTTTCTTT
CASSEARGSGLATEAFF